The T cell receptor (beta chain) under discussion was sequenced for a study of T cell repertoires in cytomegalovirus infection. Looking at the study overall: Used in the study were CMV epitopes, some recently identified and HLA-C-restricted, others well-studied and HLA-B-restricted. Public TCR beta signatures were indicative of both CMV infection and a matching HLA type. Notes on the study in general: The study found HLA-C-restricted CMV-specific TCR beta clonotypes dominating the ex vivo response. The cumulative frequency of public TCR beta families distinguished individuals who carried CMV together with the relevant HLA.

TCRdb independently ran MiXCR on the reads; one entry per CDR3 protein. In the table there are 900,000 to 950,000 distinct CDR3 sequences, 31% of which are singletons. For this clonotype: What it recognizes is unknown.

V was trimmed by 10 bases and J by 8 bases, leaving 17 bases between them. This CDR3 spans 12 amino acids. CDR1 MGHDK and CDR2 SYGVNS come from the germline V gene. This TCR was sampled from a human donor in good health (CMV status not recorded). Some clones in this sample may be carry-over from other donors' samples. The specimen was cultured CD8+ T cells from PBMCs, collected from culture after CMV antigen stimulation. V gene TRBV25-1 combines with J gene TRBJ1-2, with no clear D. The CDR3 reads CATLDRERGYTF. CDR3 in DNA: TGTGCCACACTGGACCGGGAAAGGGGCTACACCTTC.